The 20 T cell receptor beta chains listed next were all sequenced from one sample in a study of blood T cell repertoires in COVID-19. Sequencing was performed with immunoSEQ multiplex PCR; in TCRdb, only in-frame clones are kept and a portion is missing. This sample has 390,000 or so clones; approximately 92% occur once, and the top ten carry 1%. What was sequenced was PBMCs or T cells enriched from blood (not recorded which). These receptors were obtained from a man aged 18 to 30 who had recovered from COVID-19.

This rearrangement joins TRBV5-1 to TRBJ2-7, with TRBD1 identical over 8 bases. Germline CDR1 is SGHRS and CDR2 is YFSETQ. The ends lost 1 base at V and 7 bases at J; junction bases unmatched: 7. The CDR3 has 14 amino acids. The DNA for the CDR3 is TGCGCCAGCAGCTTGAATCAGGGGGCAAGTGAGCAGTACTTC. This encodes CASSLNQGASEQYF.

The CDR3 nucleotides read TGTGCCAGCAAGGCCCGGGACGGGGGAGTAGATACGCAGTATTTT. This encodes CASKARDGGVDTQYF. The chain recombines TRBV2 with TRBJ2-3; D may be TRBD2 (6 bases). This CDR3 has 15 residues. The germline V and J ends were trimmed by 7 bases and 5 bases, with 19 bases remaining between them. Germline CDR1 and CDR2: SNHLY and FYNNEI.

This clone was seen just once. V gene TRBV5-1 combines with J gene TRBJ2-3; D gene unclear. In germline, CDR1 is SGHRS, CDR2 YFSETQ. The CDR3 runs to 15 residues. V lost 0 bases, J lost 3 bases, and 11 bases lay in between. This CDR3 is CASSLAASGTDTQYF. In DNA, the CDR3 is TGCGCCAGCAGCTTGGCGGCTAGTGGGACAGATACGCAGTATTTT.

The chain combines TRBV7-2 with TRBJ1-6; D unresolved. Trimming cost V 9 bases and J 1 base, with 7 bases left between them. Germline V gene data show CDR1 as SGHTA and CDR2 as FQGNSA. The length of the CDR3 is 13 residues. Written as DNA, the CDR3 is TGTGCCAGTTCAGGATCCTATAATTCACCCCTCCACTTT. Amino acid sequence: CASSGSYNSPLHF.

V is TRBV5-3 and J is TRBJ1-5; D possibly corresponds to TRBD1 (5 bases). TRBV5-3 is assigned to the ORF class and has an uncertain function. The CDR3 covers 13 residues. With 8 bases removed from V and 6 bases from J, the gap between germline ends came to 15 bases. The CDR3 DNA reads as TGTGCCAGGTCCGGGCAGGGTTCTCAGCCCCAGCATTTT. Amino acid sequence: CARSGQGSQPQHF.

The rearrangement uses TRBV9 and TRBJ1-6, with D unresolved. The ends were cut back, 3 bases at V and 7 bases at J, with 11 bases in the middle. The CDR3 contains 14 residues. Per the germline V gene, CDR1 is SGDLS and CDR2 is YYNGEE. The CDR3 reads CASSERVVNSPLHF. CDR3 coding DNA: TGTGCCAGCAGCGAGAGGGTCGTCAATTCACCCCTCCACTTT.

The count of this clone is one. J is TRBJ2-1 and V is TRBV11-3, with no clear D. Between the trimmed V and J ends, which lost 0 bases and 5 bases, there was a span of 5 bases. Germline CDR1 SGHNT, CDR2 YENEEA. The CDR3 is 13 residues long. CDR3 sequence reads: CASSLEVDNEQFF. CDR3 coding DNA: TGTGCCAGCAGCTTAGAGGTAGACAATGAGCAGTTCTTC.

The V call is TRBV10-3, the J call TRBJ2-1, with TRBD2 matching over 10 bases. After removal of 3 bases from V and 10 bases from J, the junction contained 15 bases not matched to a gene. The CDR3 is made up of 17 amino acids. Per germline, CDR1 ENHRY and CDR2 SYGVKD. CDR3: CAISEGRTSGRGGEQFF. As DNA, the CDR3 is TGTGCCATCAGTGAAGGGCGGACTAGCGGCCGAGGGGGAGAGCAGTTCTTC.

The rearrangement joins TRBV29-1 to TRBJ2-1, with TRBD1 identical over 9 bases. The CDR3 length is 18 residues. The V and J ends lost 1 base and 9 bases, in that order; junction bases with no gene match: 19. In germline, CDR1 is SQVTM, CDR2 ANQGSEA. This CDR3 reads CSVEGNNIRDRVRGEQFF. In nucleotides, the CDR3 is TGCAGCGTTGAAGGTAATAATATCCGGGACAGGGTGCGGGGTGAGCAGTTCTTC.

The rearrangement links TRBV5-8 to TRBJ1-1; 8 bases align to TRBD1. V dropped 2 bases and J dropped 0; count of bases not matched to a gene: 6. Germline V gene sequence: CDR1 SGHTS, CDR2 YDEGEE. This CDR3 spans 16 amino acids. CDR3 protein: CASSFGTGSMNTEAFF. CDR3 coding DNA: TGTGCCAGCAGCTTTGGGACAGGCAGCATGAACACTGAAGCTTTCTTT.

This clone was picked up a small number of times. Other DNA sequences in the sample encode the same CDR3. The chain couples TRBV7-3 to TRBJ1-2; 12 bases agree with TRBD1. The trim removed 4 bases at V and 7 bases at J, leaving 4 bases unmatched. The V gene's germline CDR1 is SGHTA and CDR2 FQGTGA. CDR3 size: 14 residues. Here the CDR3 DNA reads TGTGCCAGCAGCTCGGGACAGGGGGCGGGTGGCTACACCTTC. Translated: CASSSGQGAGGYTF.

This clone was counted a single time. V gene TRBV7-3 combines with J gene TRBJ1-2; TRBD1 matches at 7 bases. V dropped 5 bases and J dropped 4; count of bases not matched to a gene: 4. The CDR3 is 13 residues long. Per the germline V gene, CDR1 is SGHTA and CDR2 is FQGTGA. The CDR3: CASSPGTAYGYTF. CDR3 in DNA: TGTGCCAGCAGCCCAGGGACAGCCTATGGCTACACCTTC.

This chain links TRBV7-9 with TRBJ2-7; TRBD1 agrees at 11 bases. J lost 3 bases, V lost 6 bases, and 10 bases had no gene match. This CDR3 comprises 16 residues. Germline V gene lookup returns CDR1 SEHNR and CDR2 FQNEAQ (reference sequence). CDR3 loop: CASRPGTGGIDYEQYF. The CDR3 DNA reads as TGTGCCAGCAGACCCGGGACAGGGGGGATCGACTACGAGCAGTACTTC. Full variable domain (missing parts from reference TRBV7-9 and TRBJ2-7): DTGVSQNPRHKITKRGQNVTFRCDPISEHNRLYWYRQTLGQGPEFLTYFQNEAQLEKSRLLSDRFSAERPKGSFSTLEIQRTEQGDSAMYLCASRPGTGGIDYEQYFGPGTRLTVT.

The chain has TRBV3-1 (or the pseudogene TRBV3-2) and TRBJ2-3, with D maybe TRBD2 (7 bases). This CDR3 region has 19 residues. Germline assignment: CDR1 LGHDT and CDR2 YNNKEL (reference sequence). Between the trimmed V and J ends, which lost 0 bases and 1 base, there was a span of 20 bases. The CDR3 is CASSQEGGVAGVGTDTQYF. For the CDR3, the DNA is TGTGCCAGCAGCCAAGAGGGGGGCGTCGCGGGGGTCGGCACAGATACGCAGTATTTT.

The chain joins TRBV28 to TRBJ2-7; tentatively, D is TRBD1 (6 bases). Trimming shortened V by 0 bases and J by 4 bases, and 16 bases separated the two germline ends. Germline CDR1 and CDR2: MDHEN and SYDVKM. The CDR3 sequence is 16 residues long. CDR3 sequence: CASSLWALAGAYEQYF. As DNA, the CDR3 is TGTGCCAGCAGTTTATGGGCCCTCGCAGGGGCGTACGAGCAGTACTTC. The full variable domain, rest sourced from reference TRBV28 and TRBJ2-7, is DVKVTQSSRYLVKRTGEKVFLECVQDMDHENMFWYRQDPGLGLRLIYFSYDVKMKEKGDIPEGYSVSREKKERFSLILESASTNQTSMYLCASSLWALAGAYEQYFGPGTRLTVT.

The chain links TRBV18 to TRBJ2-2; TRBD2 matches at 11 bases. With 3 bases clipped from V and 6 bases from J, the junction kept 3 bases outside the gene matches. The CDR3 is 15 residues long. Germline CDR1 KGHSH, CDR2 LQKENI. This chain's CDR3 is CASSPTSGIPGELFF. DNA for the CDR3: TGTGCCAGCTCACCGACTAGCGGGATCCCCGGGGAGCTGTTTTTT.

The rearrangement links TRBV28 to TRBJ2-1; D perhaps matches TRBD2 (5 bases). V lost 7 bases to trimming and J lost 4 bases, with 17 bases between them. From germline, CDR1 is MDHEN and CDR2 SYDVKM. There are 15 residues in the CDR3. The chain's CDR3 is CASTYSEGEYNEQFF. The CDR3 region has the DNA TGTGCCAGCACCTATTCCGAGGGCGAGTACAATGAGCAGTTCTTC.

The chain recombines TRBV7-8 with TRBJ1-5; 7 bases line up with TRBD1. V lost 9 bases to trimming and J lost 4 bases; unmatched junction nucleotides: 12. There are 15 residues in the CDR3. In germline, CDR1 is SGHVS, CDR2 FQNEAQ. The CDR3 is CARGRRDRRNQPQHF. The CDR3 bases are TGTGCCAGAGGCCGGAGGGACAGACGAAATCAGCCCCAGCATTTT.

V is TRBV30 and J is TRBJ1-4; no reliable D call. Between the trimmed V and J ends, which lost 3 bases and 0 bases, there was a span of 11 bases. The V gene's germline CDR1 is GTSNPN and CDR2 SVGIG (reference sequence). The CDR3 consists of 15 residues. CDR3 sequence (DNA): TGTGCCTGGAGGGCAGACACTTCAACTAATGAAAAACTGTTTTTT. Translation: CAWRADTSTNEKLFF.

The chain uses TRBV4-1 and TRBJ2-5, with D possibly being TRBD1 (7 bases). V dropped 5 bases and J dropped 4 bases, with 14 bases sitting between them. The length of the CDR3 is 14 residues. Germline V gene sequence: CDR1 MGHRA, CDR2 YSYEKL. The CDR3 nucleotides read TGCGCCAGCAGCTTTGCAGGGGGGATAGAGACCCAGTACTTC. This translates into CASSFAGGIETQYF.